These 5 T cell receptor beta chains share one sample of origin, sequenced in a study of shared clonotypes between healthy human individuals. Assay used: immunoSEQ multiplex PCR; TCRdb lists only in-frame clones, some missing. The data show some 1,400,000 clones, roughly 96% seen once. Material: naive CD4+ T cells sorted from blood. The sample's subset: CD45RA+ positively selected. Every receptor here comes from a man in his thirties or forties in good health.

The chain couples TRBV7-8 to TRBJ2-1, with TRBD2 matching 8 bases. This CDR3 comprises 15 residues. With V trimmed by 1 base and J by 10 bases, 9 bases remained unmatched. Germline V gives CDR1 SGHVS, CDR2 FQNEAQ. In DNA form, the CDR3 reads TGTGCCAGCAGCTTAGGGGGGACTAGTCTCAGGGAGCAGTTCTTC. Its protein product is CASSLGGTSLREQFF.

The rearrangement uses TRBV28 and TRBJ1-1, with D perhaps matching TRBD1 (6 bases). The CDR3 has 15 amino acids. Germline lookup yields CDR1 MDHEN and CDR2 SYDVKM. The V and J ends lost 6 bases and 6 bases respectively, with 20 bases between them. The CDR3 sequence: CASRGGREKVAEAFF. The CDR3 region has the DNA TGTGCCAGCAGGGGGGGCAGGGAAAAGGTCGCTGAAGCTTTCTTT.

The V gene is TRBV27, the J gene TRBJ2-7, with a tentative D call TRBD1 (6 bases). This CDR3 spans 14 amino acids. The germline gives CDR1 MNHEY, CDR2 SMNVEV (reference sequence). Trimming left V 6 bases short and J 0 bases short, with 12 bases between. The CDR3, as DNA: TGTGCCAGCAGCCCAGAGGACAGCTCCTACGAGCAGTACTTC. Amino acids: CASSPEDSSYEQYF.

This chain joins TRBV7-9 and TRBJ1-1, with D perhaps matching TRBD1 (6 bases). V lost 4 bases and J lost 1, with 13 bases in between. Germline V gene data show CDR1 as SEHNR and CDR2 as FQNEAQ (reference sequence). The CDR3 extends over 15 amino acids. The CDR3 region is CASSSSRGGNTEAFF. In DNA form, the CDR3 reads TGTGCCAGCAGCTCCTCAAGGGGGGGGAACACTGAAGCTTTCTTT.

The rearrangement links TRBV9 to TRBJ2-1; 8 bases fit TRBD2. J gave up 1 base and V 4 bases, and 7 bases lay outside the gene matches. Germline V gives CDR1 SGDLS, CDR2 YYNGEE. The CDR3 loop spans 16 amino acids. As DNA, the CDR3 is TGTGCCAGCAGCCCCTCGGGACTAGAATCCTACAATGAGCAGTTCTTC. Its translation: CASSPSGLESYNEQFF. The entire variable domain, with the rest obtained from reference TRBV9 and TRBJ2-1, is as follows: DSGVTQTPKHLITATGQRVTLRCSPRSGDLSVYWYQQSLDQGLQFLIQYYNGEERAKGNILERFSAQQFPDLHSELNLSSLELGDSALYFCASSPSGLESYNEQFFGPGTRLTVL.